The clone carrying this TCR beta chain was seen at least ten times. V was trimmed by 4 bases and J by 2 bases, leaving 9 bases between them. This CDR3 spans 13 amino acids. CDR1 SGHRS and CDR2 YFSETQ come from the germline V gene. Graves' hyperthyroidism qualified as stable when ophthalmopathy did not progress within 18 months. What was amplified from RNA transcripts were TCR beta CDR3 regions. Initially, a first-round RT-PCR of the TCR CDR3 employed the HTBI primer set. TCRdb called the multiplex PCR reads again in MiXCR, with one record for every CDR3 protein. The sample records about 98,000 distinct CDR3 sequences, approximately 39% being singletons. This entry belongs to a study of T cells in Graves' hyperthyroidism and ophthalmopathy.

The specimen was peripheral blood or thyroid tissue (not recorded which). The clonotype was recovered from a woman between 25 and 40 years old with Graves' hyperthyroidism. The chain uses TRBV5-1 and TRBJ1-2, with a tentative D call TRBD1 (5 bases). The CDR3 DNA follows: TGCGCCAGCAGCGTGACAGCGAACTATGGCTACACCTTC. Translating it yields CASSVTANYGYTF.